The 24 T cell receptor beta chains reported below all come from one sample, sequenced in a study of lymphopenia after photon versus proton radiotherapy. Repertoires were generated with immunoSEQ multiplex PCR, while TCRdb's copy carries only in-frame clones and drops some. The data hold some 28,000 clones, with 65% to 85% observed a single time. Here the sequenced sample was peripheral blood, taken from a patient treated with photon-based radiotherapy. The receptors originated from a man in his fifties or sixties with gastric cancer.

The rearrangement links TRBV7-2 to TRBJ1-3; unclear D gene. CDR3 length equals 15 residues. Trimming left V 3 bases short and J 0 bases short, with 9 bases between. The germline V gene has CDR1 SGHTA and CDR2 FQGNSA. The CDR3 DNA reads as TGTGCCAGCAGCTTGGGTCTGAACTCTGGAAACACCATATATTTT. Translation gives CASSLGLNSGNTIYF.

The genes are TRBV5-1 and TRBJ2-7, with D perhaps TRBD2 (5 bases). CDR1 is SGHRS, CDR2 YFSETQ, per germline. The CDR3 covers 14 residues. Trimming removed 1 base at V and 0 bases at J, with 8 bases between. The CDR3: CASSLTGSSYEQYF. DNA of the CDR3: TGCGCCAGCAGCTTGACGGGGTCCTCCTACGAGCAGTACTTC.

The rearrangement uses TRBV5-1 and TRBJ2-1; TRBD2 might be the D (7 bases). There are 15 residues in the CDR3. The germline V and J ends were trimmed by 2 bases and 2 bases, with 11 bases remaining between them. Looked up from germline, CDR1 is SGHRS and CDR2 is YFSETQ. This CDR3 is CASSFGGGAYNEQFF. CDR3 in DNA: TGCGCCAGCAGCTTTGGAGGGGGGGCCTACAATGAGCAGTTCTTC.

The V call is TRBV4-3, the J call TRBJ1-3, with D tentatively TRBD1 (5 bases). Germline CDR1 reads LGHNA; CDR2 reads YSLEER. With 0 bases removed from V and 3 bases from J, the gap between germline ends came to 15 bases. This CDR3 region has 17 residues. The DNA for the CDR3 is TGCGCCAGCAGCCAAGACGGCCCAGGGCAAGGTGGAAACACCATATATTTT. As protein: CASSQDGPGQGGNTIYF.

V and J are TRBV29-1 and TRBJ1-2, with unresolved D. V was clipped by 7 bases and J by 1 base, with 10 bases between them. The CDR3 runs to 12 residues. Germline CDR1 reads SQVTM; CDR2 reads ANQGSEA. Here the CDR3 DNA reads TGCAGCGCCTACGGCAATAACTATGGCTACACCTTC. This gives the protein CSAYGNNYGYTF.

The rearrangement uses TRBV13 and TRBJ2-1, with D tentatively TRBD1 or TRBD2 (5 bases each). Germline V CDR1 and CDR2: PRHDT, FYEKMQ (reference sequence). This CDR3 has 17 residues. The V and J ends lost 5 bases and 8 bases respectively, with 25 bases between them. The CDR3 is CASSPPGPGPRGDEQFF. The CDR3 bases are TGTGCCAGCAGCCCACCAGGACCTGGACCCAGAGGGGATGAGCAGTTCTTC.

The genes are TRBV9 and TRBJ2-1, with 8 bases fitting TRBD2. J was trimmed by 6 bases and V by 3 bases; bases with no gene match: 11. Per the germline V gene, CDR1 is SGDLS and CDR2 is YYNGEE. This CDR3 is built from 16 residues. CDR3 in amino acids: CASSASTGTRGNEQFF. As DNA, the CDR3 is TGTGCCAGCAGCGCGAGCACCGGGACTAGAGGCAATGAGCAGTTCTTC.

The chain couples TRBV15 to TRBJ1-4; the D is unclear. Trimming removed 0 bases at V and 8 bases at J, with 10 bases between. CDR3 length: 14 residues. Germline V CDR1 and CDR2: LNHNV, YYDKDF (reference sequence). The CDR3: CATSREWPAEKLFF. DNA for the CDR3: TGTGCCACCAGCAGAGAATGGCCTGCAGAAAAACTGTTTTTT.

V and J are TRBV7-6 and TRBJ1-2; TRBD1 is a possible D gene (6 bases). The germline V gene has CDR1 SGHVS and CDR2 FNYEAQ. The ends were cut back, 1 base at V and 6 bases at J, with 18 bases in the middle. The CDR3 is 16 residues long. The CDR3, as DNA: TGTGCCAGCAGCTTAGTCGGACAGTCTTTGGTGGATGGCTACACCTTC. Encoded protein: CASSLVGQSLVDGYTF.

This chain connects TRBV27 to TRBJ1-6; TRBD1 aligns across 9 bases. The CDR3 sequence is 14 residues long. After removal of 8 bases from V and 9 bases from J, the junction contained 8 bases not matched to a gene. CDR1 is MNHEY and CDR2 is SMNVEV in the germline V gene (reference sequence). Written as DNA, the CDR3 is TGTGCCAGCGGGGCGGACAGGGGAGTTTCACCCCTCCACTTT. As protein: CASGADRGVSPLHF.

This clone was detected once. The chain uses TRBV6-5 and TRBJ1-1; D might be TRBD1 (6 bases). This CDR3 spans 15 amino acids. Germline V gene lookup returns CDR1 MNHEY and CDR2 SVGAGI. V lost 0 bases and J lost 1, with 9 bases in between. CDR3 sequence: CASSYSGGQNTEAFF. CDR3 in DNA: TGTGCCAGCAGTTACTCGGGGGGACAGAACACTGAAGCTTTCTTT.

For the CDR3, the DNA is TGTGCCAGCAGCGTGGGACGGCAATTAGGAAACACCATATATTTT. Residues: CASSVGRQLGNTIYF. The chain joins TRBV9 to TRBJ1-3, with TRBD1 as a possible D gene (5 bases). The germline gives CDR1 SGDLS, CDR2 YYNGEE. The CDR3 runs 15 residues. The ends were cut back, 2 bases at V and 4 bases at J, with 13 bases in the middle.

The genes are TRBV6-1 and TRBJ1-3; D is possibly TRBD1 (5 bases). The V end was cut by 6 bases, the J end by 4 bases, with 13 bases between. This CDR3 is 14 amino acids long. Germline lookup yields CDR1 MNHNS and CDR2 SASEGT. CDR3 sequence reads: CASRAGHSGNTIYF. CDR3 coding DNA: TGTGCCAGCAGGGCCGGACATTCGGGAAACACCATATATTTT.

This clone was observed a handful of times. The gene calls are TRBV30 and TRBJ1-6, with D possibly being TRBD1 (6 bases). Germline V gives CDR1 GTSNPN, CDR2 SVGIG (reference sequence). V gave up 4 bases and J gave up 5 bases, with 12 bases separating them. The CDR3 is 14 amino acids. In DNA, the CDR3 is TGTGCCTGGATAGGACAGAGTAATAATTCACCCCTCCACTTT. Encoded protein: CAWIGQSNNSPLHF. The full variable domain, in which reference TRBV30 and TRBJ1-6 provide the parts outside the CDR3, is SQTIHQWPATLVQPVGSPLSLECTVEGTSNPNLYWYRQAAGRGLQLLFYSVGIGQISSEVPQNLSASRPQDRQFILSSKKLLLSDSGFYLCAWIGQSNNSPLHFGNGTRLTVT.

CDR3 residues: CASTRTTPAGETQYF. The CDR3 DNA sequence: TGTGCCAGCACCCGGACTACCCCGGCAGGGGAGACCCAGTACTTC. The chain carries TRBV5-4 and TRBJ2-5; D perhaps matches TRBD2 (6 bases). CDR3 size: 15 residues. Germline CDR1 reads SGHNT; CDR2 reads YYREEE (reference sequence). V was pared by 6 bases and J by 5 bases, with 20 bases between.

This clone was observed once. The chain is built from TRBV6-1 and TRBJ2-7, with TRBD1 identical over 11 bases. Per the germline V gene, CDR1 is MNHNS and CDR2 is SASEGT. The CDR3 runs 17 residues. Trimming removed 2 bases from V and 5 bases from J; junction bases left unmatched: 11. The CDR3 nucleotides are TGTGCCAGCAGTGAAAGGATAAGGGACAGGGGGGCGAACGAGCAGTACGTC. It specifies CASSERIRDRGANEQYV.

The rearrangement links TRBV4-2 to TRBJ2-6, with 9 bases matching TRBD1. The trim removed 4 bases at V and 2 bases at J, leaving 3 bases unmatched. The CDR3 runs to 16 residues. Germline V gives CDR1 LGHNA, CDR2 YNFKEQ. CDR3 sequence: CASSPGTGTGANVLTF. CDR3 bases: TGTGCCAGCAGCCCTGGGACAGGGACTGGGGCCAACGTCCTGACTTTC.

This clone was recorded once. The chain is built from TRBV2 and TRBJ2-3; 8 nucleotides match TRBD1. The CDR3 spans 15 residues. Germline V gene lookup returns CDR1 SNHLY and CDR2 FYNNEI. Trimming removed 7 bases from V and 3 bases from J; junction bases left unmatched: 9. The CDR3 DNA reads TGTGCCAGCACCAGATTTGGACAGGGAACAGATACGCAGTATTTT. Its protein product is CASTRFGQGTDTQYF.

The chain couples TRBV5-6 to TRBJ2-1; no definite D call. Germline CDR1 and CDR2: SGHDT and YYEEEE. Trimming shortened V by 0 bases and J by 7 bases, and 8 bases separated the two germline ends. There are 13 residues in the CDR3. The CDR3 is CASSLDLENEQFF. CDR3 sequence (DNA): TGTGCCAGCAGCTTGGACCTAGAGAATGAGCAGTTCTTC.

The chain carries TRBV6-6 and TRBJ2-2; no firm D call. V was clipped by 2 bases and J by 5 bases, with 6 bases between them. CDR1 MNHNY and CDR2 SVGAGI come from the germline V gene (reference sequence). The CDR3 sequence is 13 residues long. The CDR3 DNA reads as TGTGCCAGCAGTTACCAGGCGACCGGGGAGCTGTTTTTT. It codes for CASSYQATGELFF.

V and J are TRBV30 and TRBJ1-3, with D possibly being TRBD1 (6 bases). V was clipped by 3 bases and J by 4 bases, with 10 bases between them. CDR1 is GTSNPN, CDR2 SVGIG, per germline (reference sequence). CDR3 length: 13 residues. The CDR3 sequence is CAWSQGRGNTIYF. The CDR3 nucleotides are TGTGCCTGGAGCCAGGGGAGGGGAAACACCATATATTTT.

The chain carries TRBV30 and TRBJ2-3; D may match TRBD1 or TRBD2 (6 bases each). The CDR3 is made up of 14 amino acids. V gave up 0 bases and J gave up 12 bases, with 19 bases separating them. Germline CDR1 is GTSNPN and CDR2 is SVGIG (reference sequence). CDR3 DNA sequence: TGTGCCTGGAGTGTCGGGGGCCAGGGTCATAACCAGTATTTT. Protein: CAWSVGGQGHNQYF.

CDR3 sequence: CASSARSTAGYTF. The CDR3 nucleotides read TGTGCCAGCAGCGCCCGGTCGACGGCCGGCTACACCTTC. The chain recombines TRBV7-2 with TRBJ1-2; no definite D call. The germline V gene encodes CDR1 SGHTA and CDR2 FQGNSA. The ends were cut back, 5 bases at V and 8 bases at J, with 15 bases in the middle. The length of the CDR3 is 13 residues.

V usage is TRBV21-1 and J usage is TRBJ2-5; no check of the table's D call, TRBD1, against the DNA was made. TRBV21-1 is reported as a pseudogene. The length of the CDR3 is 16 residues. CDR3 residues: CASSYLGLPSQETQYF. DNA for the CDR3: TGTGCCAGCAGTTACCTGGGGCTACCTAGCCAAGAGACCCAGTACTTC.